This paragraph covers one T cell receptor (beta chain) sequence. Its antigen is as yet unknown. It was with unique molecular identifiers that the TCRbeta library was prepared. TCRdb passed the PCR reads through MiXCR, listing each CDR3 protein once. The table has around 580,000 distinct CDR3 sequences, 25% to 30% seen once; the top ten hold about 35%. The sample comes from a study of T-cell reconstitution after alpha-beta-depleted transplantation in children. Study findings and constraints: Alpha-beta T cells present about two months after transplant were reported to originate from several hundred expanded graft clones.

Germline CDR1 reads SGHVS; CDR2 reads FNYEAQ. V was clipped by 1 base and J by 5 bases, with 9 bases between them. The CDR3 is made up of 13 amino acids. The specimen comprised PBMCs, sampled before TCRalphabeta/CD19-depleted stem cell transplant. This chain joins TRBV7-6 and TRBJ2-7, with D unclear. The receptor comes from a boy in the first two years of life with Wiskott-Aldrich syndrome, due to receive a stem cell transplant. The DNA of the CDR3 is TGTGCCAGCAGCTTAGGACGTGACAACGAGCAGTACTTC. Amino acids: CASSLGRDNEQYF. The full variable domain, completed using reference TRBV7-6 and TRBJ2-7, is GAGVSQSPRYKVTKRGQDVALRCDPISGHVSLYWYRQALGQGPEFLTYFNYEAQQDKSGLPNDRFSAERPEGSISTLTIQRTEQRDSAMYRCASSLGRDNEQYFGPGTRLTVT.